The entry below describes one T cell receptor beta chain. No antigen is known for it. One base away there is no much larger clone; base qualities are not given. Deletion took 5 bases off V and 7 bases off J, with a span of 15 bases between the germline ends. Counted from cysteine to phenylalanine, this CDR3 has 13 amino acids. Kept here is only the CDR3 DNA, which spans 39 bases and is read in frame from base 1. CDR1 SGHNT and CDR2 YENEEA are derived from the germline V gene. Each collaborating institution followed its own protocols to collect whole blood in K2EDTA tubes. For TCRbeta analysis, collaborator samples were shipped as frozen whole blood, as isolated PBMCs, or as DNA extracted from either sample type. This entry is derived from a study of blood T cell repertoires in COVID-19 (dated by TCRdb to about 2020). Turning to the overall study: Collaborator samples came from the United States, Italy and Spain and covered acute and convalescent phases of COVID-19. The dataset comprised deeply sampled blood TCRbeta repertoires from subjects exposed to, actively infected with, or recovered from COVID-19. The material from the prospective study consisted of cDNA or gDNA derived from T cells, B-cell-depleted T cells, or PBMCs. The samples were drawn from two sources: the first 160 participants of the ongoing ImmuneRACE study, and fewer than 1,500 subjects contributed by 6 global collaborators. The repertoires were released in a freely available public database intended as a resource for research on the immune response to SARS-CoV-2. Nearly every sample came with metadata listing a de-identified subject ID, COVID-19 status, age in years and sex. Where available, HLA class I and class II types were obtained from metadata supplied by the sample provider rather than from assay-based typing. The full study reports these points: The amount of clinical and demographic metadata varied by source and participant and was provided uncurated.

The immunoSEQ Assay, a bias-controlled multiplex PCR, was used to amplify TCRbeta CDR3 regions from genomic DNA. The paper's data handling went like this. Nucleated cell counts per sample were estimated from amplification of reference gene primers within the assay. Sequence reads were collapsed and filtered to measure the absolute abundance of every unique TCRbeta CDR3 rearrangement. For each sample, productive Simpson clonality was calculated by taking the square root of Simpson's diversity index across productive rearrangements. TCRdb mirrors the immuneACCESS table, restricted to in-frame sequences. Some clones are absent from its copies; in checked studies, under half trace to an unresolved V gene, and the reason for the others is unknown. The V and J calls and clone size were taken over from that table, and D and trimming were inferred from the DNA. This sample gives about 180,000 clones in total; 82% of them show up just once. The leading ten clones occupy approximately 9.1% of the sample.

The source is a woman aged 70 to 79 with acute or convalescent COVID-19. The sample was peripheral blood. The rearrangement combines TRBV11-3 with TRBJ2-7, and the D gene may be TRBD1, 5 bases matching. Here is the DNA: TGTGCCAGCAGCCTCATGGGGCAGGATGAGCAGTACTTC. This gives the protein CASSLMGQDEQYF.